This note documents a single T cell receptor (beta chain) sequence. Using immunoSEQ multiplex PCR, the repertoire was profiled, and TCRdb retains in-frame clones only, with some absent. The table shows over 75,000 clones, with 91% occurring only once. This entry comes from a study of control samples from healthy donors and cancer patients. The CDR3 spans 11 residues. Trimming took 3 bases from V and 9 from J, leaving 3 bases between them. The sample comprised blood. The chain recombines TRBV12-3 or TRBV12-4 with TRBJ1-6; D ambiguous. The sequence was collected from a man aged 25 to 40 in good health. CDR3 region: CASSFSSPLHF. The CDR3 nucleotides read TGTGCCAGCAGTTTTTCTTCACCCCTCCACTTT.